The source of this T cell receptor beta chain is a study of beta chain features in type 1 diabetes. Regarding the study as a whole: Type 1 diabetes patients showed a moderate but significant shortening of TCRB CDR3s in all four CD4+ subsets.

This clone was detected a few times. Its cognate antigen is unknown. The sample holds other DNA sequences that translate to the same CDR3. Expressed TCRB transcripts were sequenced because the isolated RNA had all been reverse transcribed beforehand. Using immunoSEQ multiplex PCR, the repertoire was profiled, and TCRdb retains in-frame clones only, with some absent. The table lists about 260,000 clones, roughly 20% of them singletons, with 0.028% in the top ten. The receptor was isolated from a woman in her thirties or forties with type 1 diabetes. The sequenced sample was naive CD4+ T cells from blood.

The CDR3 DNA reads as TGTGCCTGGAGTGTAGGAGGAGGCGAAAAACTGTTTTTT. This sequence encodes CAWSVGGGEKLFF. The V call is TRBV30, the J call TRBJ1-4, with D unresolved. The V gene lost 0 bases and the J gene lost 8 bases, with 10 bases spanning the gap. The CDR3 is 13 amino acids. Germline values: CDR1 GTSNPN, CDR2 SVGIG (reference sequence).